Each of the 9 T cell receptor beta chains below was sequenced from the same sample in a study of T cell responses to AZD1222 COVID-19 vaccine. TCRdb keeps only in-frame clones here, not all; method: immunoSEQ multiplex PCR. The sample has about 100,000 clones; nearly 90% are singletons. The material sequenced was peripheral blood, taken on day 0 of AZD1222 vaccination. These receptors were obtained from an adult in good health.

The chain employs TRBV7-2 and TRBJ1-6, with TRBD1 matching 12 bases. The J segment lost 11 bases and the V segment lost 4 bases, leaving 3 bases of the junction unmatched. Germline V gene lookup returns CDR1 SGHTA and CDR2 FQGNSA. This CDR3 is built from 14 residues. CDR3 bases: TGTGCCAGCAGCTCTGGGACAGGGGGCACACCCCTCCACTTT. Its protein product is CASSSGTGGTPLHF.

This chain connects TRBV3-1 (or the pseudogene TRBV3-2) to TRBJ2-1; D ambiguous. Trimming left V 1 base short and J 7 bases short, with 23 bases between. This CDR3 region has 18 residues. Per the germline V gene, CDR1 is LGHDT and CDR2 is YNNKEL (reference sequence). CDR3: CASSQVVPSRLVWNEQFF. The CDR3 nucleotides are TGTGCCAGCAGCCAAGTAGTCCCTAGTCGACTCGTTTGGAATGAGCAGTTCTTC.

The rearrangement joins TRBV28 to TRBJ2-2, with 7 bases lining up with TRBD1. The V and J ends lost 6 bases and 0 bases, in that order; junction bases with no gene match: 7. Germline CDR1 reads MDHEN; CDR2 reads SYDVKM. The CDR3 is 16 residues long. CDR3 loop: CASRRGDRPNTGELFF. The CDR3 nucleotides read TGTGCCAGCAGGCGAGGGGACAGACCGAACACCGGGGAGCTGTTTTTT.

This clone was found once. This rearrangement joins TRBV6-2 or TRBV6-3 to TRBJ2-1; TRBD1 matches 11 bases. The germline gives CDR1 MNHEY, CDR2 SVGEGT. V lost 0 bases, J lost 0 bases, and 10 bases stayed unmatched. The CDR3 consists of 20 residues. The CDR3 nucleotides are TGTGCCAGCAGTTACTCCCCCGGGACAGGGGGACCCAGCTCCTACAATGAGCAGTTCTTC. Amino acids: CASSYSPGTGGPSSYNEQFF.

V is TRBV9 and J is TRBJ2-7; TRBD1 agrees at 10 bases. Germline V lookup: CDR1 SGDLS, CDR2 YYNGEE. The CDR3 sequence is 15 residues long. J lost 6 bases, V lost 4 bases, and 10 bases had no gene match. The CDR3, as DNA: TGTGCCAGCAGCCCTTCCGGGACAGGGGTGCCCGAGCAGTACTTC. It translates to CASSPSGTGVPEQYF.

The rearrangement links TRBV6-2 or TRBV6-3 to TRBJ2-7; D not resolved. The length of the CDR3 is 13 residues. The V end was cut by 4 bases, the J end by 1 base, with 8 bases between. Germline assignment: CDR1 MNHEY and CDR2 SVGEGT. CDR3 sequence (DNA): TGTGCCAGCAGTTTCGGACCGTCCTACGAGCAGTACGTC. This codes for CASSFGPSYEQYV.

The V and J genes are TRBV11-3 and TRBJ2-1, with 9 bases fitting TRBD2. This CDR3 region has 16 residues. With V trimmed by 0 bases and J by 2 bases, 2 bases remained unmatched. Germline CDR1 and CDR2: SGHNT and YENEEA. The CDR3 sequence is CASSLEVAGAYNEQFF. In DNA form, the CDR3 reads TGTGCCAGCAGCTTAGAGGTAGCGGGAGCCTACAATGAGCAGTTCTTC.

The V and J genes are TRBV19 and TRBJ1-3; tentatively, D is TRBD1 (6 bases). The ends were cut back, 6 bases at V and 4 bases at J, with 19 bases in the middle. CDR1 LNHDA and CDR2 SQIVND come from the germline V gene (reference sequence). The CDR3 is 16 amino acids. The CDR3 DNA reads as TGTGCCAGTAGCCATCCAACCGGGGGCGCCGGAAACACCATATATTTT. Amino acid sequence: CASSHPTGGAGNTIYF.

The CDR3 sequence is CASSYNPGQPNEKLFF. The CDR3 nucleotides are TGTGCCAGCAGTTACAATCCGGGACAGCCGAATGAAAAACTGTTTTTT. The chain recombines TRBV6-2 or TRBV6-3 with TRBJ1-4; 7 bases are shared with TRBD1. Trimming took 2 bases from V and 5 from J; bases not matched to a gene: 8. CDR3 size: 16 residues. Germline CDR1 is MNHEY and CDR2 is SVGEGT.